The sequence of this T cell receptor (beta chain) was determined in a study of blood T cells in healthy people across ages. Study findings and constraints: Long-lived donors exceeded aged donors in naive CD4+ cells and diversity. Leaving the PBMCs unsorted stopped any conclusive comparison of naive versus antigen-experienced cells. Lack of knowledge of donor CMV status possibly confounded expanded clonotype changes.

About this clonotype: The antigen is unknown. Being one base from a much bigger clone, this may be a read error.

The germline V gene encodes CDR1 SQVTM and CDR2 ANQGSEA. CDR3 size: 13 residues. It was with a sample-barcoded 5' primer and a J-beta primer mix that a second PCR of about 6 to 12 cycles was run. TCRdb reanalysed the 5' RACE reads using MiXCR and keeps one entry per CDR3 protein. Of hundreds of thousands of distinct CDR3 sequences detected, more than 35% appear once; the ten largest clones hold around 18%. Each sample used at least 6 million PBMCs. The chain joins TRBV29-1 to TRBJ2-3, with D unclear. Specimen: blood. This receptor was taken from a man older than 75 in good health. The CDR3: CGVGFVGTDTQYF. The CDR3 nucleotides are TGCGGCGTTGGATTCGTTGGCACAGATACGCAGTATTTT.